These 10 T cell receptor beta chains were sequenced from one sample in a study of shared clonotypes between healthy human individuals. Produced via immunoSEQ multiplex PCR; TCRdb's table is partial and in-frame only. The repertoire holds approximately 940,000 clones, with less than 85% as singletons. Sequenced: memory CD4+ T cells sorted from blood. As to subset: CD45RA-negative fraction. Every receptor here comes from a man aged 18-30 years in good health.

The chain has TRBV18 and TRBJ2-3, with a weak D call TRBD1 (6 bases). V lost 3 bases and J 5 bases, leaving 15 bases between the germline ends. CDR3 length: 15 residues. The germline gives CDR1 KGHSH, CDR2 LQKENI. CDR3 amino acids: CASSPPGQSRDTQYF. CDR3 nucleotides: TGTGCCAGCTCACCTCCGGGACAATCCAGAGATACGCAGTATTTT.

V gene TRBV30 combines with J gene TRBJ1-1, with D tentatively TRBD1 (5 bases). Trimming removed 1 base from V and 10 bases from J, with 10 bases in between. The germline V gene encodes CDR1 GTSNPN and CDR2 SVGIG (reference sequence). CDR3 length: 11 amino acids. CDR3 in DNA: TGTGCCTGGAGTGGGGACCGGGGAGCTTTCTTT. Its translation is CAWSGDRGAFF.

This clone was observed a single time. The CDR3 nucleotides read TGTGCCAGCGAGCTAGCGGGAGGAGATACGCAGTATTTT. Translation: CASELAGGDTQYF. The J gene is TRBJ2-3, the V gene TRBV6-5; 11 bases fit TRBD2. V lost 8 bases and J lost 5; bases outside the gene matches: 3. This CDR3 contains 13 residues. Per germline, CDR1 MNHEY and CDR2 SVGAGI.

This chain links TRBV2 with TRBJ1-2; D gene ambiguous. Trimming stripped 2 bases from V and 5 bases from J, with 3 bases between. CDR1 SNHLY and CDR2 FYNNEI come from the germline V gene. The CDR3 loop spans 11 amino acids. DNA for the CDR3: TGTGCCAGCAGTGAACAGTATGGCTACACCTTC. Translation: CASSEQYGYTF. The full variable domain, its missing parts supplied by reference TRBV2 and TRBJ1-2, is EPEVTQTPSHQVTQMGQEVILRCVPISNHLYFYWYRQILGQKVEFLVSFYNNEISEKSEIFDDQFSVERPDGSNFTLKIRSTKLEDSAMYFCASSEQYGYTFGSGTRLTVV.

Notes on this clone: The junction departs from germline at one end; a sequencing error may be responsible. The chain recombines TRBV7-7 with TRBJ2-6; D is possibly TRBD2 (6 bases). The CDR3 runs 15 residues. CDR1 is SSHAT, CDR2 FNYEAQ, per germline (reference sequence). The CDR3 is CASSSGGAGANVLTF. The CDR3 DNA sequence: TGTGCTAGCAGCTCCGGAGGGGCTGGGGCCAACGTCCTGACTTTC. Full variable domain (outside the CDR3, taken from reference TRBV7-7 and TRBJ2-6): GAGVSQSPRYKVTKRGQDVTLRCDPISSHATLYWYQQALGQGPEFLTYFNYEAQPDKSGLPSDRFSAERPEGSISTLTIQRTEQRDSAMYRCASSSGGAGANVLTFGAGSRLTVL.

For the CDR3, the DNA is TGTGCCAGCAGGACCGGGCCCCGGTTGGGGAACATTCAGTACTTC. Residues: CASRTGPRLGNIQYF. The genes are TRBV6-6 and TRBJ2-4; D is ambiguous. V was trimmed by 6 bases and J by 7 bases, leaving 19 bases between them. The V gene's germline CDR1 is MNHNY and CDR2 SVGAGI (reference sequence). The CDR3 length is 15 residues.

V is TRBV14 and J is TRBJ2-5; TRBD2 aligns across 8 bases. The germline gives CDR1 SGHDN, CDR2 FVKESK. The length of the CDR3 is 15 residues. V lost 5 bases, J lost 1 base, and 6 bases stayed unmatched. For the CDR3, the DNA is TGTGCCAGCAGCGGATGGAGCGGGGGCCAAGAGACCCAGTACTTC. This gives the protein CASSGWSGGQETQYF.

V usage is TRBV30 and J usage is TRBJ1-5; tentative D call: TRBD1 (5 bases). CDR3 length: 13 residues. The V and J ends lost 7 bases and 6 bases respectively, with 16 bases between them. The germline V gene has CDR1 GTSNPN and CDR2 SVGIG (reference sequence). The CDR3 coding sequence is TGTGCCTTCGCGGGCGGGGGAGGTCAGCCCCAGCATTTT. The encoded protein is CAFAGGGGQPQHF.

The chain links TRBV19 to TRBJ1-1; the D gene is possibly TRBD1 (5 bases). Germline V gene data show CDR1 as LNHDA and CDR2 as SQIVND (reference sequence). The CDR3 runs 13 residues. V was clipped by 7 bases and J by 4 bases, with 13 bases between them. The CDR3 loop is CASTGGAGTEAFF. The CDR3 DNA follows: TGTGCCAGTACGGGTGGGGCGGGCACTGAAGCTTTCTTT.

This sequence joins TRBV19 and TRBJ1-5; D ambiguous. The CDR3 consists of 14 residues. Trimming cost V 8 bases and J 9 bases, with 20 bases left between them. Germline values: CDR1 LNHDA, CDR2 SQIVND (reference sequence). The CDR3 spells CASQSPQKIMPQHF. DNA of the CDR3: TGTGCCAGTCAGAGCCCACAGAAGATAATGCCCCAGCATTTT. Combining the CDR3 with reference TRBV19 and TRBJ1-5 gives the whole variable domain DGGITQSPKYLFRKEGQNVTLSCEQNLNHDAMYWYRQDPGQGLRLIYYSQIVNDFQKGDIAEGYSVSREKKESFPLTVTSAQKNPTAFYLCASQSPQKIMPQHFGDGTRLSIL.